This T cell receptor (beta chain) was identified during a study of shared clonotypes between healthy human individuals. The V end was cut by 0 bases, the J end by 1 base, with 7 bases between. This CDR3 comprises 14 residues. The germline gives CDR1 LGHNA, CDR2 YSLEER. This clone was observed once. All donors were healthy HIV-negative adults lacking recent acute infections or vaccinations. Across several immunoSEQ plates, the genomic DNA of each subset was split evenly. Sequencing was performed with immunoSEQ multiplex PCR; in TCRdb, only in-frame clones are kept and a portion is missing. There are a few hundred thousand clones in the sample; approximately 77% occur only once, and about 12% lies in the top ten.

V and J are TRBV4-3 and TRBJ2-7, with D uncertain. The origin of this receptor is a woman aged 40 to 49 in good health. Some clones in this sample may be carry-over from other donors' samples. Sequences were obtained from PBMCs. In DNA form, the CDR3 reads TGCGCCAGCAGCCAAGATCAACAGTCCTACGAGCAGTACTTC. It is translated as CASSQDQQSYEQYF.